This T cell receptor beta chain emerged from a study of graft-versus-host responses after intestinal transplantation. Across the whole study: Multivisceral, liver-intestinal, or isolated intestinal transplants were performed in recipients. The study gave all recipients anti-thymocyte globulin induction, then tacrolimus and steroids for three to four years. Study-level results: GvH clones were identified in recipient marrow, with some first appearing in ileum or blood. Early after transplant, HvG clones declined as circulating GvH clones peaked.

This table comes from immunoSEQ multiplex PCR, and its TCRdb copy is limited to in-frame clones, with some not included. The profile shows tens of thousands of clones, 75% to 95% of them singletons. For this clone: Its antigen is as yet unknown.

The CDR3 extends over 12 amino acids. The germline CDR1 and CDR2 sequences are MNHEY and SMNVEV (reference sequence). Trimming removed 0 bases at V and 5 bases at J, with 5 bases between. The chain recombines TRBV27 with TRBJ2-7; maybe TRBD2 (5 bases). The TCR sequence derives from a human donor who received an intestinal transplant. The sample here was unstimulated CD8+ T cells sorted from spleen or lymph node cells, taken before intestinal transplant. Here the CDR3 DNA reads TGTGCCAGCAGTTTATCCGGGAACGAGCAGTACTTC. This gives the protein CASSLSGNEQYF.